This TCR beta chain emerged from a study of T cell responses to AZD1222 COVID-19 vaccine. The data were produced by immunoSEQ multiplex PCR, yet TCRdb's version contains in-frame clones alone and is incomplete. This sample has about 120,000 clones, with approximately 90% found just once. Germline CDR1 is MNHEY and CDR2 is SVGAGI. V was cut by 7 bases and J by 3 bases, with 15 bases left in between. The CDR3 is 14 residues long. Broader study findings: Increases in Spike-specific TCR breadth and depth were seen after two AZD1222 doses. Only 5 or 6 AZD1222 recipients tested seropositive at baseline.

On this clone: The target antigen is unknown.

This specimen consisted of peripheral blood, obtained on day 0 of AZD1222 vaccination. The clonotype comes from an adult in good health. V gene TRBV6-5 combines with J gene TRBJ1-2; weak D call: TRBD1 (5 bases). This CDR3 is CASTRTPKDYGYTF. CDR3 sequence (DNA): TGTGCCAGCACTCGGACACCTAAGGACTATGGCTACACCTTC.